These 19 T cell receptor beta chains were sequenced from one sample in a study of shared clonotypes between healthy human individuals. Here immunoSEQ multiplex PCR was the method, and the copy in TCRdb shows in-frame clones only, minus some. The sample contains about 2.4 million clones, over 85% of which appear only once. Sequencing input: naive CD4+ T cells from PBMCs. The subset: CD45RA+ positively selected. These receptors came from a man between 18 and 29 years old in good health. Some clones in this sample may be carry-over from other donors' samples.

The chain links TRBV7-6 to TRBJ2-1; 8 positions agree with TRBD2. This CDR3 contains 15 residues. V gave up 4 bases and J gave up 6 bases; unmatched junction bases: 8. Germline values: CDR1 SGHVS, CDR2 FNYEAQ. As DNA, the CDR3 is TGTGCCAGCAGCTCCGGGCTAGCGGGTACCAATGAGCAGTTCTTC. It yields the protein CASSSGLAGTNEQFF. The whole variable domain, remainder taken from reference TRBV7-6 and TRBJ2-1, is GAGVSQSPRYKVTKRGQDVALRCDPISGHVSLYWYRQALGQGPEFLTYFNYEAQQDKSGLPNDRFSAERPEGSISTLTIQRTEQRDSAMYRCASSSGLAGTNEQFFGPGTRLTVL.

This chain connects TRBV11-2 to TRBJ1-6; D remains ambiguous. The V gene lost 3 bases and the J gene lost 15 bases, with 15 bases spanning the gap. This CDR3 is built from 13 residues. The germline V gene has CDR1 SGHAT and CDR2 FQNNGV. The CDR3 is CASSFWEEGLLHF. In nucleotides, the CDR3 is TGTGCCAGCAGCTTTTGGGAGGAGGGTCTCCTCCACTTT.

The chain employs TRBV5-1 and TRBJ2-2; 9 bases fit TRBD2. Germline values: CDR1 SGHRS, CDR2 YFSETQ. The CDR3 contains 15 residues. Germline trimming cut 1 base from V and 6 bases from J; bases unmatched to any gene: 4. In DNA, the CDR3 is TGCGCCAGCAGCTTGTCTAGCGGGATGGCCGGGGAGCTGTTTTTT. Translated: CASSLSSGMAGELFF.

Here the CDR3 reads CASSLGQGLADTQYF. The CDR3 DNA follows: TGTGCCAGCAGCTTGGGACAGGGTTTGGCAGATACGCAGTATTTT. The gene calls are TRBV5-8 and TRBJ2-3; 7 nucleotides agree with TRBD1. Germline CDR1 and CDR2: SGHTS and YDEGEE. The CDR3 loop spans 15 amino acids. Trimming took 0 bases from V and 4 from J; bases not matched to a gene: 5.

The V gene is TRBV18, the J gene TRBJ2-5; D gene unclear. The V end lost 5 bases, the J end lost 3 bases, and 16 bases lay between the germline ends. Germline values: CDR1 KGHSH, CDR2 LQKENI. The CDR3 is made up of 15 amino acids. CDR3 loop: CASSSVPRRKETQYF. In DNA, the CDR3 is TGTGCCAGCTCATCAGTCCCGCGGAGAAAAGAGACCCAGTACTTC.

The V call is TRBV15, the J call TRBJ2-1; D is ambiguous. CDR1 and CDR2 from the germline V gene are LNHNV and YYDKDF (reference sequence). The CDR3 is made up of 13 amino acids. The V and J ends lost 5 bases and 5 bases respectively, with 10 bases between them. CDR3 nucleotides: TGTGCCACCAGCCTAGACCTTCACAATGAGCAGTTCTTC. This gives the protein CATSLDLHNEQFF.

This chain joins TRBV12-5 and TRBJ2-3, with no clear D. This CDR3 comprises 15 residues. The V gene's germline CDR1 is LGHNT and CDR2 FRNRAP. The ends were cut back, 1 base at V and 0 bases at J, with 8 bases in the middle. This chain's CDR3 is CASGLGTYSTDTQYF. In DNA, the CDR3 is TGTGCTAGTGGTTTGGGGACGTACAGCACAGATACGCAGTATTTT.

Here the CDR3 DNA reads TGTGCCAGCAGCCGGGACAGGGTGGGGGAAAAACTGTTTTTT. It encodes CASSRDRVGEKLFF. The J gene is TRBJ1-4, the V gene TRBV7-9; 9 bases are shared with TRBD1. The CDR3 contains 14 residues. V trimming: 5 bases; J trimming: 8 bases; junction bases outside the gene matches: 6. Germline V gene lookup returns CDR1 SEHNR and CDR2 FQNEAQ (reference sequence).

The V and J genes are TRBV6-6 and TRBJ2-7; TRBD2 matches 10 bases. There are 14 residues in the CDR3. Per the germline V gene, CDR1 is MNHNY and CDR2 is SVGAGI (reference sequence). Losses at the gene ends were 5 bases for V and 3 bases for J; bases not matched to a gene: 4. The CDR3 nucleotides read TGTGCCAGCAGTGGACAGCGGGAGGGCTACGAGCAGTACTTC. Its translation: CASSGQREGYEQYF.

This chain links TRBV28 with TRBJ1-2, with no clear D. Germline-derived CDR1 and CDR2 are MDHEN and SYDVKM. The CDR3 is 14 amino acids. V was pared by 2 bases and J by 4 bases, with 11 bases between. CDR3 DNA sequence: TGTGCCAGCAGTTTACGGTCCGGTATCTATGGCTACACCTTC. Its translation is CASSLRSGIYGYTF.

The rearrangement uses TRBV28 and TRBJ2-4, with D maybe TRBD1 (6 bases). CDR1 is MDHEN and CDR2 is SYDVKM in the germline V gene. With 4 bases removed from V and 1 base from J, the gap between germline ends came to 14 bases. The CDR3 is 16 residues long. CDR3 sequence reads: CASSSTGGRAKNIQYF. The CDR3, as DNA: TGTGCCAGCAGTTCGACAGGCGGTCGGGCCAAAAACATTCAGTACTTC.

This rearrangement joins TRBV7-3 to TRBJ1-1; the D is unclear. Trimming shortened V by 0 bases and J by 2 bases, and 7 bases separated the two germline ends. Germline V gene sequence: CDR1 SGHTA, CDR2 FQGTGA. This CDR3 spans 14 amino acids. The CDR3 here is CASSLTGSNTEAFF. CDR3 in DNA: TGTGCCAGCAGCTTAACGGGCAGTAACACTGAAGCTTTCTTT. Combining the CDR3 with reference TRBV7-3 and TRBJ1-1 gives the whole variable domain GAGVSQTPSNKVTEKGKYVELRCDPISGHTALYWYRQSLGQGPEFLIYFQGTGAADDSGLPNDRFFAVRPEGSVSTLKIQRTERGDSAVYLCASSLTGSNTEAFFGQGTRLTVV.

The rearrangement joins TRBV7-2 to TRBJ1-3; no clear D. CDR1 is SGHTA and CDR2 is FQGNSA in the germline V gene. V was shortened by 2 bases and J by 0 bases, with 14 bases between the two germline ends. The CDR3 runs to 17 residues. The CDR3 nucleotides are TGTGCCAGCAGCTTAAGGTGGAGGGCCACCTCTGGAAACACCATATATTTT. As protein: CASSLRWRATSGNTIYF.

This clone was observed once. The chain is built from TRBV6-1 and TRBJ2-7, with D unclear. Trimming cost V 2 bases and J 2 bases, with 13 bases left between them. Germline assignment: CDR1 MNHNS and CDR2 SASEGT. This CDR3 contains 15 residues. CDR3 sequence (DNA): TGTGCCAGCAGTGAACTCCCCAATCTAACCTACGAGCAGTACTTC. This gives the protein CASSELPNLTYEQYF.

Remarks on this clone: This same CDR3 is encoded by further DNA sequences in the sample. The chain recombines TRBV5-1 with TRBJ2-5, with a tentative D call TRBD2 (5 bases). V dropped 3 bases and J dropped 1 base, with 7 bases sitting between them. The CDR3 is 13 residues long. Germline values: CDR1 SGHRS, CDR2 YFSETQ. CDR3 in amino acids: CASSSRGQETQYF. CDR3 DNA sequence: TGCGCCAGCAGCTCCCGGGGCCAAGAGACCCAGTACTTC.

This chain uses TRBV11-3 with TRBJ2-1; possible D gene TRBD2, 6 bases. This CDR3 has 12 amino acids. The V end was cut by 4 bases, the J end by 10 bases, with 11 bases between. Germline CDR1 and CDR2: SGHNT and YENEEA. CDR3 DNA sequence: TGTGCCAGCAGCTGGAGGGGAGTGGAGCAGTTCTTC. This codes for CASSWRGVEQFF. The entire variable domain, with the rest obtained from reference TRBV11-3 and TRBJ2-1, is as follows: EAGVVQSPRYKIIEKKQPVAFWCNPISGHNTLYWYLQNLGQGPELLIRYENEEAVDDSQLPKDRFSAERLKGVDSTLKIQPAELGDSAVYLCASSWRGVEQFFGPGTRLTVL.

The chain employs TRBV2 and TRBJ2-7; D remains ambiguous. V gave up 5 bases and J gave up 4 bases, with 6 bases separating them. Germline V gives CDR1 SNHLY, CDR2 FYNNEI. This CDR3 has 11 amino acids. CDR3 nucleotides: TGTGCCAGCAGTCGTGAATACGAGCAGTACTTC. As protein: CASSREYEQYF.

The J gene is TRBJ1-5, the V gene TRBV28; D ambiguous. This CDR3 spans 15 amino acids. Trimming stripped 7 bases from V and 2 bases from J, with 15 bases between. Germline V gene sequence: CDR1 MDHEN, CDR2 SYDVKM. DNA for the CDR3: TGTGCCAGCATCCTTCGGGGTCGCGGCAATCAGCCCCAGCATTTT. Translation gives CASILRGRGNQPQHF.

The rearrangement uses TRBV6-5 and TRBJ2-7, with D hard to call. The CDR3 covers 15 residues. Germline V gene lookup returns CDR1 MNHEY and CDR2 SVGAGI. Trimming left V 0 bases short and J 2 bases short, with 11 bases between. The DNA of the CDR3 is TGTGCCAGCAGTTACTCCGTAGGAGTGACCTACGAGCAGTACTTC. It translates to CASSYSVGVTYEQYF.